Presented here are 29 T cell receptor beta chains from one specimen sequenced in a study of shared clonotypes between healthy human individuals. Only in-frame clones appear in the TCRdb table, and some are missing; sequencing was by immunoSEQ multiplex PCR. The sample includes under 2,000,000 clones, about 95% of them seen just once. Cells designated naive CD8 were CD45RO-negative and were positively selected for CCR7, with terminally differentiated effector memory CD45RA+ cells excluded. Sequenced: naive CD8+ T cells sorted from blood. These receptors came from a man younger than 30 in good health.

To note about this clone: Other DNA variants within this sample encode the same CDR3. The CDR3 protein is CASSYSSGGYEQYF. The CDR3, as DNA: TGTGCCAGCAGTTACTCCTCGGGGGGCTACGAGCAGTACTTC. The chain has TRBV6-5 and TRBJ2-7, with TRBD2 matching 7 bases. Germline CDR1 MNHEY, CDR2 SVGAGI. The ends lost 0 bases at V and 3 bases at J; junction bases unmatched: 2. CDR3 size: 14 residues.

The chain is built from TRBV11-2 and TRBJ2-1; tentative D call: TRBD2 (6 bases). Per the germline V gene, CDR1 is SGHAT and CDR2 is FQNNGV. The CDR3 is made up of 15 amino acids. V was shortened by 4 bases and J by 4 bases, with 14 bases between the two germline ends. The CDR3 DNA follows: TGTGCCAGCAGCTCTCCGGGACTCTCGTACAATGAGCAGTTCTTC. Its protein is CASSSPGLSYNEQFF.

The chain recombines TRBV6-4 with TRBJ2-3; D gene uncertain. The CDR3 spans 14 residues. CDR1 MRHNA and CDR2 SNTAGT come from the germline V gene. V gave up 3 bases and J gave up 0 bases, with 7 bases separating them. The CDR3 sequence is CASSEMGSTDTQYF. CDR3 bases: TGTGCCAGCAGTGAGATGGGAAGCACAGATACGCAGTATTTT.

The chain has TRBV13 and TRBJ1-5; no definite D call. The germline V gene encodes CDR1 PRHDT and CDR2 FYEKMQ (reference sequence). The CDR3 length is 14 residues. V was shortened by 1 base and J by 7 bases, with 11 bases between the two germline ends. In DNA, the CDR3 is TGTGCCAGCAGCTTAGATGGCCCCGGCCAGCCCCAGCATTTT. Translated: CASSLDGPGQPQHF.

This clone occurred once. The J gene is TRBJ1-4, the V gene TRBV2; TRBD1 agrees at 9 bases. CDR3 size: 14 residues. Germline V gives CDR1 SNHLY, CDR2 FYNNEI. With 6 bases clipped from V and 8 bases from J, the junction kept 7 bases outside the gene matches. The CDR3 region is CASSSGTGREKLFF. The CDR3 DNA follows: TGTGCCAGCAGCTCCGGGACAGGGAGGGAAAAACTGTTTTTT.

In its sample, this clone was seen once. The chain combines TRBV27 with TRBJ2-7; D call uncertain. The CDR3 contains 14 residues. V gave up 2 bases and J gave up 3 bases, with 11 bases separating them. Germline lookup yields CDR1 MNHEY and CDR2 SMNVEV (reference sequence). The CDR3 bases are TGTGCCAGCAGTTTAACCGGACGGAACTACGAGCAGTACTTC. Its translation is CASSLTGRNYEQYF.

V and J are TRBV7-9 and TRBJ1-1; D perhaps matches TRBD1 (5 bases). The V end lost 6 bases, the J end lost 4 bases, and 12 bases lay between the germline ends. There are 13 residues in the CDR3. Germline CDR1 and CDR2: SEHNR and FQNEAQ (reference sequence). The CDR3 DNA reads TGTGCCAGCAGGTCCCAGGGTTTCACTGAAGCTTTCTTT. It yields the protein CASRSQGFTEAFF.

The chain employs TRBV7-8 and TRBJ1-5; D is perhaps TRBD1 (5 bases). V lost 2 bases and J lost 4, with 18 bases in between. The CDR3 consists of 17 residues. Germline assignment: CDR1 SGHVS and CDR2 FQNEAQ. The DNA of the CDR3 is TGTGCCAGCAGCTTATCTGTCCGGCAGGGAGAGAATCAGCCCCAGCATTTT. Translated: CASSLSVRQGENQPQHF.

The V and J genes are TRBV2 and TRBJ2-2; TRBD2 might be the D (5 bases). V was clipped by 0 bases and J by 2 bases, with 19 bases between them. The CDR3 consists of 19 residues. CDR1 and CDR2 (germline): SNHLY, FYNNEI. CDR3 sequence: CASSEALGLLISNTGELFF. The CDR3 DNA is TGTGCCAGCAGTGAAGCGCTTGGACTCCTTATATCCAACACCGGGGAGCTGTTTTTT.

This chain uses TRBV6-5 with TRBJ2-7, with TRBD1 matching over 12 bases. The CDR3 runs to 15 residues. Trimming removed 6 bases from V and 2 bases from J; junction bases left unmatched: 5. Germline V gives CDR1 MNHEY, CDR2 SVGAGI. This chain's CDR3 is CASRLGTGGAYEQYF. The DNA of the CDR3 is TGTGCCAGCAGACTTGGGACAGGGGGCGCCTACGAGCAGTACTTC.

This chain uses TRBV7-9 with TRBJ1-3; D gene ambiguous. The germline V gene has CDR1 SEHNR and CDR2 FQNEAQ (reference sequence). Trimming removed 5 bases from V and 4 bases from J, with 18 bases in between. The CDR3 covers 16 residues. The CDR3 sequence is CASSAPTEVGGNTIYF. The CDR3 nucleotides are TGTGCCAGCAGCGCTCCCACTGAGGTCGGGGGAAACACCATATATTTT. Full variable domain (rest looked up from reference TRBV7-9 and TRBJ1-3): DTGVSQNPRHKITKRGQNVTFRCDPISEHNRLYWYRQTLGQGPEFLTYFQNEAQLEKSRLLSDRFSAERPKGSFSTLEIQRTEQGDSAMYLCASSAPTEVGGNTIYFGEGSWLTVV.

The chain has TRBV6-5 and TRBJ2-5, with 9 nucleotides matching TRBD1. The germline gives CDR1 MNHEY, CDR2 SVGAGI. Trimming removed 2 bases from V and 4 bases from J; junction bases left unmatched: 2. The CDR3 has 14 residues. The CDR3 DNA reads TGTGCCAGCAGTTACGACAGGGGGGGAGAGACCCAGTACTTC. Translating it yields CASSYDRGGETQYF.

The chain uses TRBV27 and TRBJ2-5; TRBD2 is a possible D gene (7 bases). Germline V lookup: CDR1 MNHEY, CDR2 SMNVEV (reference sequence). This CDR3 region has 16 residues. Trimming removed 5 bases at V and 1 base at J, with 17 bases between. The CDR3 sequence is CASSPSRGGLQETQYF. The CDR3 coding sequence is TGTGCCAGCAGTCCCTCCCGCGGGGGCCTCCAAGAGACCCAGTACTTC.

The chain recombines TRBV2 with TRBJ2-5; D not resolved. Germline loops: CDR1 SNHLY, CDR2 FYNNEI. Trimming stripped 1 base from V and 1 base from J, with 10 bases between. There are 15 residues in the CDR3. CDR3 amino acids: CASSEEGSGQETQYF. For the CDR3, the DNA is TGTGCCAGCAGTGAAGAAGGGTCAGGCCAAGAGACCCAGTACTTC.

The rearrangement joins TRBV5-6 to TRBJ2-5; D might be TRBD2 (7 bases). Trimming removed 1 base at V and 1 base at J, with 11 bases between. The germline V gene encodes CDR1 SGHDT and CDR2 YYEEEE. This CDR3 spans 15 amino acids. The CDR3 here is CASSLWGGSQETQYF. The DNA of the CDR3 is TGTGCCAGCAGCTTGTGGGGGGGCAGCCAAGAGACCCAGTACTTC. The full variable domain, completed using reference TRBV5-6 and TRBJ2-5, is DAGVTQSPTHLIKTRGQQVTLRCSPKSGHDTVSWYQQALGQGPQFIFQYYEEEERQRGNFPDRFSGHQFPNYSSELNVNALLLGDSALYLCASSLWGGSQETQYFGPGTRLLVL.

The rearrangement links TRBV29-1 to TRBJ2-3, with D possibly being TRBD2 (5 bases). V was shortened by 0 bases and J by 2 bases, with 21 bases between the two germline ends. Germline CDR1 reads SQVTM; CDR2 reads ANQGSEA. The CDR3 length is 18 residues. CDR3 DNA: TGCAGCGTTGAAGATTGGGCTAGGGAGCAGGAGTACACAGATACGCAGTATTTT. Its protein is CSVEDWAREQEYTDTQYF.

The chain's CDR3 is CATSREGTRGETQYF. The CDR3 region has the DNA TGTGCCACCAGCAGAGAGGGGACTAGAGGGGAGACCCAGTACTTC. The chain couples TRBV15 to TRBJ2-5; 8 bases line up with TRBD2. This CDR3 comprises 15 residues. The J segment lost 5 bases and the V segment lost 0 bases, leaving 5 bases of the junction unmatched. Germline loops: CDR1 LNHNV, CDR2 YYDKDF (reference sequence).

This clone was observed once. The V call is TRBV6-5, the J call TRBJ2-1; no reliable D call. The CDR3 sequence is 15 residues long. CDR1 is MNHEY, CDR2 SVGAGI, per germline. V was clipped by 2 bases and J by 0 bases, with 8 bases between them. The CDR3 bases are TGTGCCAGCAGTTACGGGCTCGGCTCCTACAATGAGCAGTTCTTC. The encoded protein is CASSYGLGSYNEQFF.

The CDR3 is CASSDNLEWYEQYF. The CDR3 bases are TGTGCCAGCAGTGACAACCTCGAGTGGTACGAGCAGTACTTC. The rearrangement uses TRBV5-6 and TRBJ2-7; D remains unclear. CDR3 length: 14 amino acids. Germline V gives CDR1 SGHDT, CDR2 YYEEEE. V shed 5 bases and J shed 4 bases, with 16 bases lying between them.

The chain couples TRBV4-1 to TRBJ2-2; the D is unclear. Looked up from germline, CDR1 is MGHRA and CDR2 is YSYEKL. This CDR3 has 14 residues. V lost 0 bases, J lost 2 bases, and 4 bases lay in between. CDR3: CASSQEENTGELFF. The DNA of the CDR3 is TGCGCCAGCAGCCAAGAAGAAAACACCGGGGAGCTGTTTTTT.

The chain recombines TRBV9 with TRBJ2-3; TRBD2 agrees at 7 bases. Germline values: CDR1 SGDLS, CDR2 YYNGEE. Trimming at V came to 4 bases and at J to 1 base, leaving 9 bases not matched to a gene. The CDR3 contains 16 residues. The CDR3 sequence: CASSRWEREGTDTQYF. In DNA form, the CDR3 reads TGTGCCAGCAGCAGATGGGAACGGGAGGGCACAGATACGCAGTATTTT.

The gene calls are TRBV5-1 and TRBJ2-4, with 8 positions matching TRBD1. This CDR3 is built from 14 residues. Trimming at V came to 4 bases and at J to 8 bases, leaving 8 bases not matched to a gene. CDR1 and CDR2 (germline): SGHRS, YFSETQ. In DNA form, the CDR3 reads TGCGCCAGCAGCGACCCGACAGGGGAATACATTCAGTACTTC. It translates to CASSDPTGEYIQYF.

The chain couples TRBV7-9 to TRBJ2-7, with TRBD2 identical over 8 bases. CDR3 size: 16 residues. Germline V gene sequence: CDR1 SEHNR, CDR2 FQNEAQ (reference sequence). J was trimmed by 0 bases and V by 5 bases; bases with no gene match: 9. The CDR3 DNA is TGTGCCAGCAGCGACACTAGCGGACCAAGCTCCTACGAGCAGTACTTC. Amino acids: CASSDTSGPSSYEQYF.

The V call is TRBV9, the J call TRBJ2-3, with TRBD2 identical over 9 bases. The CDR3 is 14 amino acids. V lost 1 base, J lost 5 bases, and 2 bases stayed unmatched. Per the germline V gene, CDR1 is SGDLS and CDR2 is YYNGEE. CDR3: CASSVSGRLDTQYF. The CDR3 DNA reads TGTGCCAGCAGCGTAAGCGGGAGGCTAGATACGCAGTATTTT.

The chain carries TRBV4-1 and TRBJ1-2, with 8 bases lining up with TRBD1. The CDR3 has 13 residues. Trimming took 2 bases from V and 8 from J; bases not matched to a gene: 4. Germline V gene data show CDR1 as MGHRA and CDR2 as YSYEKL. CDR3 in DNA: TGCGCCAGCAGCCAACAGGGGGCGCTGGGCTACACCTTC. Its protein product is CASSQQGALGYTF.

V usage is TRBV27 and J usage is TRBJ2-5, with D possibly called TRBD1 or TRBD2 (5 bases each). Trimming took off 1 base at V and 5 bases at J, with 14 bases between the two ends. The CDR3 covers 15 residues. Germline V gives CDR1 MNHEY, CDR2 SMNVEV (reference sequence). The CDR3 loop is CASSLWQGTRETQYF. In nucleotides, the CDR3 is TGTGCCAGCAGTTTATGGCAGGGAACTAGGGAGACCCAGTACTTC.

CDR3 coding DNA: TGTGCCAGCGGGACAGGGGAGTACGAGCAGTACTTC. As protein: CASGTGEYEQYF. The chain uses TRBV28 and TRBJ2-7; the match to TRBD1 covers 10 bases. V trimming: 8 bases; J trimming: 4 bases; junction bases outside the gene matches: 2. The CDR3 covers 12 residues. Germline values: CDR1 MDHEN, CDR2 SYDVKM.

Worth noting for this clone: This sample includes further DNA sequences coding for the same CDR3. V and J are TRBV5-6 and TRBJ2-7; D may be TRBD2 (5 bases). The V gene lost 3 bases and the J gene lost 0 bases, with 10 bases spanning the gap. The CDR3 totals 14 residues. CDR1 is SGHDT, CDR2 YYEEEE, per germline. CDR3 DNA sequence: TGTGCCAGCAGCTCCGGTGGGAGCTCCTACGAGCAGTACTTC. Protein sequence: CASSSGGSSYEQYF. Supplemented by reference TRBV5-6 and TRBJ2-7, the full variable domain reads DAGVTQSPTHLIKTRGQQVTLRCSPKSGHDTVSWYQQALGQGPQFIFQYYEEEERQRGNFPDRFSGHQFPNYSSELNVNALLLGDSALYLCASSSGGSSYEQYFGPGTRLTVT.

This clone was counted once. The V call is TRBV2, the J call TRBJ2-3; 7 bases agree with TRBD2. Unmatched junction bases numbered 15, after V lost 8 bases and J lost 1 base. The CDR3 spans 17 residues. CDR1 is SNHLY, CDR2 FYNNEI, per germline. The CDR3 sequence is CASGEGPLPPRTDTQYF. As DNA, the CDR3 is TGTGCCAGCGGGGAGGGGCCTCTCCCCCCCCGCACAGATACGCAGTATTTT.